This T cell receptor beta chain was captured in a study of cytomegalovirus exposure and HLA in healthy donors. Study as a whole: Out of 150 million to 200 million T cells, an earlier analysis found over 100 million unique TCR beta sequences in total. Findings of the study overall: A cluster of highly shared sequence variants was likely a sequencing artifact.

Primers: 60 Vbeta forward and 13 Jbeta reverse. Only in-frame clones appear in the TCRdb table, and some are missing; sequencing was by immunoSEQ multiplex PCR. This sample has 150,000 to 200,000 clones, with around 81% found just once. Points on this clone: The antigen remains unidentified.

The CDR3 consists of 18 residues. V dropped 2 bases and J dropped 4; count of bases not matched to a gene: 11. Germline CDR1 and CDR2: SGHAT and FQNNGV. The sequencing input was PBMCs. The gene calls are TRBV11-2 and TRBJ2-1; 10 bases are a match to TRBD1. The receptor comes from a woman in her 30s in good health and CMV-seronegative. The CDR3: CASSLTAGGDRGYNEQFF. CDR3 DNA: TGTGCCAGCAGCTTAACGGCCGGGGGGGACAGGGGATACAATGAGCAGTTCTTC.